Each of the 27 T cell receptor beta chains below was sequenced from the same sample in a study of T cells in Graves' hyperthyroidism and ophthalmopathy. It was RNA transcripts that yielded the amplified TCR beta CDR3 regions. HTBI primers were used for first-round RT-PCR of the TCR CDR3. One entry per CDR3 protein results from TCRdb running MiXCR on the multiplex PCR reads. The data contain about 580,000 distinct CDR3 sequences, about 45% of them singletons. Sequencing used peripheral blood or thyroid tissue (not recorded which). The source is a woman aged 18-29 years with Graves' hyperthyroidism.

This clonotype was detected many times. The rearrangement uses TRBV7-2 and TRBJ2-7, with 7 bases matching TRBD2. The V gene end was trimmed by 1 base and the J gene end by 7 bases; junction bases not matched to a gene: 7. Germline CDR1 is SGHTA and CDR2 is FQGNSA. CDR3 size: 14 residues. The CDR3 sequence is CASSLGEGVGEQYF. CDR3 coding DNA: TGTGCCAGCAGCTTAGGGGAGGGAGTGGGGGAGCAGTACTTC.

The rearrangement joins TRBV4-3 to TRBJ2-3; 8 nucleotides line up with TRBD2. The germline CDR1 and CDR2 sequences are LGHNA and YSLEER. V gave up 6 bases and J gave up 3 bases; unmatched junction bases: 11. The CDR3 loop spans 16 amino acids. The chain's CDR3 is CASRRSSGSRTDTQYF. The CDR3, as DNA: TGCGCCAGCAGGCGTTCGAGCGGGAGTAGGACAGATACGCAGTATTTT.

The chain has TRBV11-2 and TRBJ2-5, with D perhaps TRBD1 (5 bases). Trimming removed 1 base from V and 0 bases from J, with 9 bases in between. The CDR3 spans 15 residues. CDR1 SGHAT and CDR2 FQNNGV come from the germline V gene. The CDR3 DNA is TGTGCCAGCAGCTTAGGGACACCGTACCAAGAGACCCAGTACTTC. It is translated as CASSLGTPYQETQYF.

V is TRBV10-3 and J is TRBJ1-5, with a tentative D call TRBD1 (5 bases). The germline V gene encodes CDR1 ENHRY and CDR2 SYGVKD. The CDR3 consists of 15 residues. V was cut by 3 bases and J by 3 bases, with 12 bases left in between. This CDR3 reads CAISDLGGVNQPQHF. The CDR3 coding sequence is TGTGCCATCAGTGATCTCGGGGGGGTCAATCAGCCCCAGCATTTT.

This clonotype was detected ten times or more. The V call is TRBV6-2 or TRBV6-3, the J call TRBJ2-5, with 7 bases identical to TRBD1. There are 13 residues in the CDR3. The V and J ends lost 10 bases and 2 bases, in that order; junction bases with no gene match: 7. CDR1 is MNHEY and CDR2 is SVGEGT in the germline V gene. Written as DNA, the CDR3 is TGTGCCACCGGAACGGGACAGCAAGAGACCCAGTACTTC. Protein: CATGTGQQETQYF.

This clonotype was detected ten times or more. This chain links TRBV20-1 with TRBJ2-5; 8 bases match TRBD2. Germline lookup yields CDR1 DFQATT and CDR2 SNEGSKA (reference sequence). J lost 1 base, V lost 5 bases, and 12 bases had no gene match. This CDR3 comprises 16 residues. CDR3 nucleotides: TGCAGTGCTCTTGGGCGGGTAGCGGGGATCCAAGAGACCCAGTACTTC. Residues: CSALGRVAGIQETQYF.

The V gene is TRBV29-1, the J gene TRBJ1-5; D not resolved. Trimming took off 1 base at V and 7 bases at J, with 5 bases between the two ends. This CDR3 region has 11 residues. Germline values: CDR1 SQVTM, CDR2 ANQGSEA. This chain's CDR3 is CSVEAGQPQHF. CDR3 DNA: TGCAGCGTTGAAGCGGGGCAGCCCCAGCATTTT. Filled out from reference TRBV29-1 and TRBJ1-5, the complete variable domain reads SAVISQKPSRDICQRGTSLTIQCQVDSQVTMMFWYRQQPGQSLTLIATANQGSEATYESGFVIDKFPISRPNLTFSTLTVSNMSPEDSSIYLCSVEAGQPQHFGDGTRLSIL.

The J gene is TRBJ2-7, the V gene TRBV7-2, with 11 nucleotides matching TRBD2. This CDR3 has 16 amino acids. In germline, CDR1 is SGHTA, CDR2 FQGNSA. V shed 4 bases, J shed 7 bases, and the junction held 12 bases outside the gene matches. The CDR3 nucleotides are TGTGCCAGCAGCTCCCTTTGGACTAGCGGGTTAAATGAGCAGTACTTC. Protein: CASSSLWTSGLNEQYF.

The chain joins TRBV29-1 to TRBJ1-2; D is perhaps TRBD1 (6 bases). The ends were cut back, 3 bases at V and 10 bases at J, with 21 bases in the middle. Germline lookup yields CDR1 SQVTM and CDR2 ANQGSEA. CDR3 length equals 14 residues. The CDR3 DNA is TGCAGCGTTGAGGGGATAGGGGGGAGGATGGTCTACACCTTC. Its protein product is CSVEGIGGRMVYTF.

This rearrangement joins TRBV20-1 to TRBJ2-2; D is uncertain. Trimming cost V 1 base and J 1 base, with 1 base left between them. CDR1 DFQATT and CDR2 SNEGSKA come from the germline V gene (reference sequence). The length of the CDR3 is 12 residues. This CDR3 reads CSARGNTGELFF. CDR3 nucleotides: TGCAGTGCTAGAGGGAACACCGGGGAGCTGTTTTTT.

This clonotype was recorded many times. The chain has TRBV12-3 or TRBV12-4 and TRBJ2-7; possibly TRBD2 for D (7 bases). With 5 bases removed from V and 5 bases from J, the gap between germline ends came to 13 bases. The CDR3 has 13 amino acids. The CDR3 DNA sequence: TGTGCCAGCAGTATCGGGGGGCATGACGAGCAGTACTTC. Translating gives CASSIGGHDEQYF.

This clonotype was counted many times. V gene TRBV11-1 combines with J gene TRBJ2-7, with unresolved D. V lost 5 bases, J lost 2 bases, and 7 bases lay in between. This CDR3 spans 12 amino acids. In germline, CDR1 is SGHAT, CDR2 FQDESV (reference sequence). In DNA form, the CDR3 reads TGTGCCAGCAGCAAGACTGCCTACGAGCAGTACTTC. Protein: CASSKTAYEQYF.

This clonotype has more than one count but fewer than ten. The chain uses TRBV10-3 and TRBJ2-6, with D hard to call. Trimming shortened V by 6 bases and J by 4 bases, and 10 bases separated the two germline ends. Germline CDR1 and CDR2: ENHRY and SYGVKD. The CDR3 length is 14 residues. DNA for the CDR3: TGTGCCATCAGCTCACCTTCCGGGGCCAACGTCCTGACTTTC. Translated: CAISSPSGANVLTF.

The chain combines TRBV6-2 or TRBV6-3 with TRBJ2-5; D perhaps matches TRBD1 (6 bases). The V end lost 2 bases, the J end lost 5 bases, and 15 bases lay between the germline ends. Germline V CDR1 and CDR2: MNHEY, SVGEGT. This CDR3 contains 15 residues. CDR3 amino acids: CASSYGTRQAETQYF. In DNA form, the CDR3 reads TGTGCCAGCAGTTACGGGACACGGCAAGCGGAGACCCAGTACTTC.

About this clonotype: A much more abundant neighbour one base away suggests this may be a read error. This CDR3 reads CASSPLAGILRETQYF. DNA for the CDR3: TGTGCCAGCAGTCCTCTAGCGGGGATCTTACGTGAGACCCAGTACTTC. This chain connects TRBV11-3 to TRBJ2-5, with 9 bases that match TRBD2. This CDR3 comprises 16 residues. Trimming at V came to 6 bases and at J to 5 bases, leaving 13 bases not matched to a gene. Germline lookup yields CDR1 SGHNT and CDR2 YENEEA.

Concerning this clonotype: The conserved closing phenylalanine or tryptophan is absent in this CDR3, likely reflecting a read error. The DNA is left out, because the CDR3 cannot be placed on it with certainty; the CDR3 is given as TCRdb lists it. The chain recombines TRBV20-1 with TRBJ2-2; TRBD2 is the table's D call and was not checked against the DNA. Germline CDR1 and CDR2: DFQATT and SNEGSKA (reference sequence). Counting both end residues, the CDR3 totals 14 amino acids. The CDR3: CSAPISGEHRGAVV.

This sequence joins TRBV7-2 and TRBJ2-7, with 10 bases matching TRBD2. Germline lookup yields CDR1 SGHTA and CDR2 FQGNSA. Trimming removed 1 base from V and 2 bases from J; junction bases left unmatched: 8. CDR3 length: 17 amino acids. CDR3 region: CASSLVRASGSTYEQYF. The CDR3 DNA reads as TGTGCCAGCAGCTTAGTCAGGGCTAGCGGGAGTACCTACGAGCAGTACTTC.

V gene TRBV28 combines with J gene TRBJ2-5; 7 bases are shared with TRBD2. V was pared by 4 bases and J by 2 bases, with 7 bases of the junction left unmatched. The V gene's germline CDR1 is MDHEN and CDR2 SYDVKM. The CDR3 consists of 15 residues. Written as DNA, the CDR3 is TGTGCCAGCAGTTCGTTCTGGACTAGACAAGAGACCCAGTACTTC. Its translation is CASSSFWTRQETQYF.

The rearrangement uses TRBV15 and TRBJ2-1; D gene uncertain. This CDR3 is built from 13 residues. V was shortened by 8 bases and J by 2 bases, with 10 bases between the two germline ends. Germline-derived CDR1 and CDR2 are LNHNV and YYDKDF (reference sequence). Here the CDR3 DNA reads TGTGCCACCTCACAGTTCACCTACAATGAGCAGTTCTTC. It is translated as CATSQFTYNEQFF.

This clonotype was detected many times. The rearrangement links TRBV11-3 to TRBJ2-7, with D perhaps TRBD1 (5 bases). Deletions cut 3 bases from V and 7 bases from J, with 16 bases between. The CDR3 loop spans 14 amino acids. In germline, CDR1 is SGHNT, CDR2 YENEEA. CDR3 sequence reads: CASSLPGQLKEQYF. The CDR3 coding sequence is TGTGCCAGCAGCTTGCCAGGGCAACTTAAGGAGCAGTACTTC.

The V and J genes are TRBV20-1 and TRBJ1-1, with a possible D match to TRBD1 (5 bases). Germline CDR1 and CDR2: DFQATT and SNEGSKA (reference sequence). V lost 0 bases and J 5 bases, leaving 19 bases between the germline ends. CDR3 length: 16 residues. Here the CDR3 DNA reads TGCAGTGCTAGAGACCTCAGGGTATTATTGAGGACTGAAGCTTTCTTT. Translated: CSARDLRVLLRTEAFF.

This clonotype appeared many times. The V and J genes are TRBV4-1 and TRBJ2-5; 10 nucleotides match TRBD2. The ends lost 0 bases at V and 1 base at J; junction bases unmatched: 5. The CDR3 is 17 amino acids. Germline V lookup: CDR1 MGHRA, CDR2 YSYEKL. The CDR3 nucleotides read TGCGCCAGCAGCCAAGAAGCCTTAGCGGGGGGCCAAGAGACCCAGTACTTC. The encoded protein is CASSQEALAGGQETQYF.

The rearrangement joins TRBV10-3 to TRBJ2-7, with 12 bases that match TRBD2. V lost 2 bases and J lost 6; bases outside the gene matches: 5. CDR1 is ENHRY and CDR2 is SYGVKD in the germline V gene. The CDR3 sequence is 15 residues long. The DNA for the CDR3 is TGTGCCATCAGTGAGGGACTAGCGGGATTTCTCGAGCAGTACTTC. Translation: CAISEGLAGFLEQYF.

The chain uses TRBV29-1 and TRBJ1-3, with TRBD1 as a possible D gene (6 bases). Germline CDR1 and CDR2: SQVTM and ANQGSEA. Trimming took off 7 bases at V and 4 bases at J, with 17 bases between the two ends. This CDR3 comprises 14 residues. The CDR3 coding sequence is TGCAGCGATGGACAGATCTATCTCGGAAACACCATATATTTT. This gives the protein CSDGQIYLGNTIYF.

Concerning this clonotype itself: A clone one base away is much larger, so this may be a read error. Because it lacks the conserved phenylalanine or tryptophan at the end, this CDR3 is likely a read error. The chain couples TRBV30 to TRBJ1-1; no clear D gene. CDR1 and CDR2 from the germline V gene are GTSNPN and SVGIG (reference sequence). Trimming took 0 bases from V and 7 from J, leaving 6 bases between them. CDR3 length: 11 residues. The CDR3 DNA reads TGTGCCTGGAGTGTGCAGGATGAAGCTTTCTCT. Translated: CAWSVQDEAFS.

V and J are TRBV7-9 and TRBJ1-1; 9 bases agree with TRBD1. The length of the CDR3 is 12 residues. The junction had 3 bases not matched to a gene; V was cut back by 5 bases and J by 8 bases. The germline V gene has CDR1 SEHNR and CDR2 FQNEAQ (reference sequence). For the CDR3, the DNA is TGTGCCAGCAGCCCTGGGACAGGGGAAGCTTTCTTT. It yields the protein CASSPGTGEAFF.

The rearrangement links TRBV7-2 to TRBJ2-1; 7 nucleotides match TRBD2. The CDR3 covers 16 residues. Germline loops: CDR1 SGHTA, CDR2 FQGNSA. Trimming at V came to 5 bases and at J to 7 bases, leaving 14 bases not matched to a gene. CDR3 region: CASSTTSLPVGNEQFF. CDR3 nucleotides: TGTGCCAGCAGCACGACTAGCCTCCCCGTGGGGAATGAGCAGTTCTTC.